One and the same sample provided the 20 T cell receptor beta chains below, sequenced in a study of cytomegalovirus exposure and HLA in healthy donors. The PCR was carried out with 60 Vbeta primers and 13 Jbeta primers. Repertoires were generated with immunoSEQ multiplex PCR, while TCRdb's copy carries only in-frame clones and drops some. In total, the table holds approximately 70,000 clones. The material sequenced was PBMCs. The receptor set was obtained from a woman under 40 in good health and CMV-seronegative.

The rearrangement joins TRBV4-3 to TRBJ1-1; D is unclear. The CDR3 has 13 amino acids. The germline V gene has CDR1 LGHNA and CDR2 YSLEER. V was cut by 4 bases and J by 1 base, with 7 bases left in between. The CDR3 here is CASSLGPNTEAFF. The CDR3 nucleotides read TGCGCCAGCAGCCTGGGCCCGAACACTGAAGCTTTCTTT.

The chain uses TRBV20-1 and TRBJ2-3, with D uncertain. The germline CDR1 and CDR2 sequences are DFQATT and SNEGSKA (reference sequence). This CDR3 is 11 amino acids long. The CDR3 reads CSAGVTDTQYF. As DNA, the CDR3 is TGCTCCGCAGGTGTTACAGATACGCAGTATTTT.

The chain joins TRBV19 to TRBJ2-2; the match to TRBD1 covers 8 bases. There are 14 residues in the CDR3. The V gene end was trimmed by 8 bases and the J gene end by 4 bases; junction bases not matched to a gene: 6. Germline values: CDR1 LNHDA, CDR2 SQIVND (reference sequence). In nucleotides, the CDR3 is TGTGCCAGTTCCCGGACAGGGCGCACCGGGGAGCTGTTTTTT. Translating it yields CASSRTGRTGELFF.

The chain joins TRBV28 to TRBJ1-1; no reliable D call. V lost 5 bases and J lost 5, with 6 bases in between. Germline values: CDR1 MDHEN, CDR2 SYDVKM. The CDR3 is 11 residues long. The CDR3 sequence is CASSGRTEAFF. The CDR3 region has the DNA TGTGCCAGCAGTGGCCGAACTGAAGCTTTCTTT.

This rearrangement joins TRBV4-1 to TRBJ2-2, with D tentatively TRBD2 (6 bases). The CDR3 has 14 amino acids. Germline V gene data show CDR1 as MGHRA and CDR2 as YSYEKL. V dropped 6 bases and J dropped 3 bases, with 11 bases sitting between them. CDR3 bases: TGCGCCAGCAGTAGGGAGGTGGACACCGGGGAGCTGTTTTTT. Its protein product is CASSREVDTGELFF.

The chain carries TRBV5-6 and TRBJ1-2, with D possibly TRBD1 on 6 matching bases. Germline CDR1 reads SGHDT; CDR2 reads YYEEEE. The CDR3 is made up of 13 amino acids. V was pared by 7 bases and J by 4 bases, with 14 bases between. The CDR3 DNA is TGTGCCAGCTTTTTTGACAGGATCTATGGCTACACCTTC. Encoded protein: CASFFDRIYGYTF.

The chain recombines TRBV19 with TRBJ2-3; TRBD1 might be the D (5 bases). The CDR3 runs to 15 residues. Germline values: CDR1 LNHDA, CDR2 SQIVND (reference sequence). V was cut by 4 bases and J by 1 base, with 12 bases left in between. The CDR3 coding sequence is TGTGCCAGTAGTAGCCAGGGTCGTCGCACAGATACGCAGTATTTT. Its protein product is CASSSQGRRTDTQYF.

The genes are TRBV2 and TRBJ2-1; TRBD1 aligns across 7 bases. The ends lost 7 bases at V and 4 bases at J; junction bases unmatched: 4. The CDR3 totals 13 residues. Per the germline V gene, CDR1 is SNHLY and CDR2 is FYNNEI. CDR3 residues: CASNTGEYNEQFF. CDR3 DNA sequence: TGTGCCAGCAATACAGGGGAGTACAATGAGCAGTTCTTC.

A note on this clone: Relative to the germline gene, one junction end is altered; a read error may explain this. V usage is TRBV7-7 and J usage is TRBJ1-4, with 8 bases identical to TRBD1. The CDR3 is 13 amino acids. CDR1 and CDR2 from the germline V gene are SSHAT and FNYEAQ (reference sequence). The CDR3 region is CASSLDRGEKLFF. The CDR3 bases are TGTGCTAGCAGCTTAGACAGGGGTGAAAAACTGTTTTTT.

This chain links TRBV5-4 with TRBJ1-2, with a weak D call TRBD1 (5 bases). The CDR3 length is 12 residues. Germline-derived CDR1 and CDR2 are SGHNT and YYREEE (reference sequence). Trimming pared 5 bases from V and 7 bases from J, leaving 12 bases between. The CDR3: CASRAGGIGYTF. CDR3 in DNA: TGTGCCAGCAGAGCGGGGGGTATTGGCTACACCTTC.

The V and J genes are TRBV28 and TRBJ2-2; no firm D call. The CDR3 has 13 residues. Germline V gene lookup returns CDR1 MDHEN and CDR2 SYDVKM. The V gene lost 5 bases and the J gene lost 4 bases, with 8 bases spanning the gap. The CDR3 sequence is CASSPTATGELFF. The CDR3 coding sequence is TGTGCCAGCAGTCCCACAGCCACCGGGGAGCTGTTTTTT.

This chain uses TRBV1 with TRBJ2-7; the table's D call of TRBD2 was not tested on the DNA. TRBV1 is a listed pseudogene. The CDR3 totals 16 residues. In nucleotides, the CDR3 is TGCACCAGCAGCCAAGAACCGATGGGGGGTTTCTACGAGCAGTACTTC. This gives the protein CTSSQEPMGGFYEQYF.

This chain joins TRBV5-1 and TRBJ2-7; 10 bases map to TRBD2. Germline lookup yields CDR1 SGHRS and CDR2 YFSETQ. Trimming took 0 bases from V and 0 from J; bases not matched to a gene: 9. The CDR3 consists of 18 residues. The CDR3 loop is CASSLAVSGGSSSYEQYF. For the CDR3, the DNA is TGCGCCAGCAGCTTGGCGGTTAGCGGGGGGTCGAGCTCCTACGAGCAGTACTTC.

The chain combines TRBV29-1 with TRBJ1-1; D is unresolved. CDR1 is SQVTM, CDR2 ANQGSEA, per germline. Trimming cost V 6 bases and J 1 base, with 12 bases left between them. This CDR3 comprises 13 residues. This chain's CDR3 is CSVKTGSNTEAFF. The CDR3 DNA sequence: TGCAGCGTCAAGACCGGGTCGAACACTGAAGCTTTCTTT.

This chain links TRBV30 with TRBJ2-1; D is possibly TRBD1 (5 bases). The germline V gene encodes CDR1 GTSNPN and CDR2 SVGIG (reference sequence). The CDR3 loop spans 11 amino acids. Trimming removed 8 bases at V and 0 bases at J, with 5 bases between. CDR3 sequence: CAQGSYNEQFF. Here the CDR3 DNA reads TGTGCCCAGGGCTCCTACAATGAGCAGTTCTTC.

The V call is TRBV14, the J call TRBJ1-6, with D perhaps TRBD1 (6 bases). Trimming left V 5 bases short and J 9 bases short, with 11 bases between. Germline-derived CDR1 and CDR2 are SGHDN and FVKESK. The CDR3 is 13 amino acids. CDR3 sequence: CASSEQGRSPLHF. The DNA for the CDR3 is TGTGCCAGCAGCGAACAGGGTCGTTCACCCCTCCACTTT.

In DNA, the CDR3 is TGTGCCAGTAGTATTCAGCGGGGAAGAGGCTACACCTTC. This translates into CASSIQRGRGYTF. This chain joins TRBV19 and TRBJ1-2, with D uncertain. The CDR3 is 13 residues long. V lost 3 bases and J lost 8, with 13 bases in between. Per germline, CDR1 LNHDA and CDR2 SQIVND (reference sequence).

This sequence joins TRBV27 and TRBJ1-5; D gene uncertain. The CDR3 runs 13 residues. From germline, CDR1 is MNHEY and CDR2 SMNVEV (reference sequence). V shed 8 bases and J shed 7 bases, with 15 bases lying between them. The CDR3 protein is CASSSARLQPQHF. CDR3 nucleotides: TGTGCCAGCTCTAGCGCCAGGCTACAGCCCCAGCATTTT.

This chain joins TRBV27 and TRBJ2-1, with D maybe TRBD1 (6 bases). Trimming took 5 bases from V and 5 from J, leaving 16 bases between them. There are 15 residues in the CDR3. CDR1 is MNHEY and CDR2 is SMNVEV in the germline V gene (reference sequence). The CDR3 spells CASSPTGVSDNEQFF. Written as DNA, the CDR3 is TGTGCCAGCAGTCCGACAGGAGTTTCGGACAATGAGCAGTTCTTC.

The V and J genes are TRBV6-7 and TRBJ2-7; D possibly corresponds to TRBD1 (6 bases). TRBV6-7 qualifies as an ORF whose function is uncertain. The CDR3 covers 13 residues. The ends were cut back, 6 bases at V and 2 bases at J, with 11 bases in the middle. DNA of the CDR3: TGTGCCAGCAGAAACCGGGACACCTACGAGCAGTACTTC. Its protein is CASRNRDTYEQYF.